Below are 5 T cell receptor beta chains sequenced from a single sample in a study of identifying expanded T cells in peripheral blood. Clones were read by immunoSEQ multiplex PCR, and TCRdb kept only the in-frame ones, dropping some. The table has over 70,000 clones, more than 75% seen once; the top ten hold under 20%. The sequencing input was blood. These receptors were taken from a person aged 18 to 70 in good health.

This chain joins TRBV10-3 and TRBJ2-1; D gene ambiguous. This CDR3 has 11 amino acids. Deletions cut 10 bases from V and 6 bases from J, with 10 bases between. In germline, CDR1 is ENHRY, CDR2 SYGVKD. CDR3 region: CATRLSNEQFF. DNA of the CDR3: TGTGCCACCCGACTCTCCAATGAGCAGTTCTTC.

The chain employs TRBV11-1 and TRBJ2-5; 7 nucleotides match TRBD1. J was trimmed by 4 bases and V by 1 base; bases with no gene match: 3. The CDR3 covers 14 residues. Per germline, CDR1 SGHAT and CDR2 FQDESV (reference sequence). The CDR3 DNA sequence: TGTGCCAGCAGCTTAGGGGGACAGATAGAGACCCAGTACTTC. The encoded protein is CASSLGGQIETQYF.

This clone turned up a few times. V is TRBV18 and J is TRBJ1-6; TRBD1 matches at 8 bases. Germline CDR1 KGHSH, CDR2 LQKENI. With V trimmed by 2 bases and J by 7 bases, 7 bases remained unmatched. CDR3 length: 16 amino acids. CDR3 coding DNA: TGTGCCAGCTCACCATGGACAGGGCAGGGGAATTCACCCCTCCACTTT. Its protein is CASSPWTGQGNSPLHF.

This clone turned up a few times. This chain uses TRBV7-6 with TRBJ1-1; D call uncertain. The CDR3 consists of 15 residues. Trimming removed 2 bases from V and 1 base from J, with 11 bases in between. CDR1 SGHVS and CDR2 FNYEAQ come from the germline V gene. As DNA, the CDR3 is TGTGCCAGCAGCTTAAGGGAGGAATCGAACACTGAAGCTTTCTTT. Translated: CASSLREESNTEAFF.

The chain couples TRBV9 to TRBJ2-1, with 8 bases that match TRBD2. The V gene end was trimmed by 2 bases and the J gene end by 9 bases; junction bases not matched to a gene: 16. The germline V gene encodes CDR1 SGDLS and CDR2 YYNGEE. The CDR3 is 17 amino acids. The CDR3, as DNA: TGTGCCAGCAGCGTGGCCATCAGAGCGGGGGACCGCGGTGAGCAGTTCTTC. Translating it yields CASSVAIRAGDRGEQFF.